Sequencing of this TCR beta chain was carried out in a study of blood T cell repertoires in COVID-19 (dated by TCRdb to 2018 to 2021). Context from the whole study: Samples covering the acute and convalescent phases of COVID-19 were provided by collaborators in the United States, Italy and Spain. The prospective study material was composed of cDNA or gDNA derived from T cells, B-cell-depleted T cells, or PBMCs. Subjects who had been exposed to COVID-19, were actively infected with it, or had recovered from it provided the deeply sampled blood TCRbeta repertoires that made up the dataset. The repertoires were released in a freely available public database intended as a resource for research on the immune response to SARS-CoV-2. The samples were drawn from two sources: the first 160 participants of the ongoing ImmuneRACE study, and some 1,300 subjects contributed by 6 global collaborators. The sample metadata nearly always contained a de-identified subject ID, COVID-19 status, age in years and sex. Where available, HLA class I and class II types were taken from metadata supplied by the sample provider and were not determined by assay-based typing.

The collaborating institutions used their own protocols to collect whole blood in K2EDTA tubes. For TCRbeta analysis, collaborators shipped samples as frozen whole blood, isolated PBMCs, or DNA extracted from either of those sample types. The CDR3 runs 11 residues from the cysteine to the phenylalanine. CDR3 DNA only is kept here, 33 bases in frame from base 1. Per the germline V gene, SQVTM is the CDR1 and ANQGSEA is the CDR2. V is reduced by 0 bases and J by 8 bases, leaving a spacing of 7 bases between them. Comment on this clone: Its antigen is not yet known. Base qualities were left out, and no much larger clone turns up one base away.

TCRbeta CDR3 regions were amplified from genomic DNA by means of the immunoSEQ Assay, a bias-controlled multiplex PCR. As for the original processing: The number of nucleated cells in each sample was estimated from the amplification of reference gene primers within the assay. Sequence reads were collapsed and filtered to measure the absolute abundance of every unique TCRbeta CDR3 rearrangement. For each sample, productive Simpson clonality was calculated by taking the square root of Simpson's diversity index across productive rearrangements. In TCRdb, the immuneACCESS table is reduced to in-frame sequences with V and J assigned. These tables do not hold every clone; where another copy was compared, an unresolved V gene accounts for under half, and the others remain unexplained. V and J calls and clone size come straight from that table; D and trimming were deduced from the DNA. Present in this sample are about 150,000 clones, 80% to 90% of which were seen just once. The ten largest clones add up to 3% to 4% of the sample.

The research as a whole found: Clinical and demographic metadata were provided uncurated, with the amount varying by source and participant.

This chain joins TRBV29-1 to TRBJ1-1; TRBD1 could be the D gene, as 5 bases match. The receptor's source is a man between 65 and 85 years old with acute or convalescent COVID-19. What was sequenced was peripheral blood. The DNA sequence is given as TGCAGCGTTGAAGAGACAGCAGAAGCTTTCTTT. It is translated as CSVEETAEAFF.